The clone carrying this T cell receptor beta chain was seen once. Its antigen is still unknown. With a much larger clone just one base away, this may be a read error. The authors prepared the TCRbeta library with unique molecular identifiers. TCRdb itself ran the PCR reads through MiXCR, one entry per CDR3 protein. Altogether 200,000 to 250,000 distinct CDR3 sequences are present, about 23% being singletons, with the ten largest covering roughly 2.7%. These data belong to a study of T-cell reconstitution after alpha-beta-depleted transplantation in children. Broader study findings: The main origin of T-cell counts and diversity one year after transplant was newly produced T cells. As was reported, about two months after transplant, alpha-beta T cells came from several hundred expanded graft clones.

CDR3 length: 12 residues. The V end was cut by 5 bases, the J end by 6 bases, with 7 bases between. The starting material was PBMCs, obtained before TCRalphabeta/CD19-depleted stem cell transplant. The chain combines TRBV12-3 or TRBV12-4 with TRBJ2-2; unclear D gene. The clonotype was recovered from a girl aged 2-15 years with Fanconi anemia, due to receive a stem cell transplant. The CDR3 loop is CASSHNSGELFF. The CDR3 nucleotides read TGTGCCAGCAGTCACAACTCCGGGGAGCTGTTTTTT.